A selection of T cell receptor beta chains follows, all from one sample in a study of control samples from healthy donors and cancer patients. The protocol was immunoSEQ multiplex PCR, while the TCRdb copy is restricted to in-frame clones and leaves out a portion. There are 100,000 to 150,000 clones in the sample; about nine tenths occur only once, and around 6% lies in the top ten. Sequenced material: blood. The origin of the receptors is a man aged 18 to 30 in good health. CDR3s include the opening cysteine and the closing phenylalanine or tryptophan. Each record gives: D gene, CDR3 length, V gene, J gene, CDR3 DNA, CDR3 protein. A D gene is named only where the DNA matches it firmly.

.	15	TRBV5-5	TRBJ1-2	TGTGCCAGCAGCTTGGTGGCGGAATCTAACTATGGCTACACCTTC	CASSLVAESNYGYTF
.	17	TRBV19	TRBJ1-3	TGTGCCAGTAGTATTCGTAGTAGAACGGCCTTTGGAAACACCATATATTTT	CASSIRSRTAFGNTIYF
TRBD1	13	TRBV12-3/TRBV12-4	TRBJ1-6	TGTGCCAGCAGGGGACAGGGATATTCACCCCTCCACTTT	CASRGQGYSPLHF
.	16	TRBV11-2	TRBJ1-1	TGTGCCAGCAGCCCATCAGGGAGGAGGCCGAACACTGAAGCTTTCTTT	CASSPSGRRPNTEAFF
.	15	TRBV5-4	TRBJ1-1	TGTGCCAGCAGCTTGTCCCGGGGAGGAAAAACTGAAGCTTTCTTT	CASSLSRGGKTEAFF
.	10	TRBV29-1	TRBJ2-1	TGCAGCGTCGTAGGAGACGAGCAGTTCTTC	CSVVGDEQFF
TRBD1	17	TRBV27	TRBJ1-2	TGTGCCAGCAGTCCGACTCCCGGGACAGGGGGCGACTATGGCTACACCTTC	CASSPTPGTGGDYGYTF
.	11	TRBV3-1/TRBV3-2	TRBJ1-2	TGTGCCAGCAGCCACATATTTGGCTACACCTTC	CASSHIFGYTF
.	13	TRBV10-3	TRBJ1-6	TGTGCCATCAGTGAGGGGTATAATTCACCCCTCCACTTT	CAISEGYNSPLHF
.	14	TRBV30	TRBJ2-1	TGTGCCTGGAACCCCGGGACTGCTTACAATGAGCAGTTCTTC	CAWNPGTAYNEQFF
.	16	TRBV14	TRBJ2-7	TGTGCCAGCAGCCCCGGAAGAGGCGCAGGGGGGTACGAGCAGTACTTC	CASSPGRGAGGYEQYF
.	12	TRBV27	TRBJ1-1	TGTGCCAGCAGTCGAACAGGAGGTGAAGCTTTCTTT	CASSRTGGEAFF
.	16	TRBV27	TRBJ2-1	TGTGCCAGCAGTCCACAGGGAGGACAAGAGGTGAATGAGCAGTTCTTC	CASSPQGGQEVNEQFF
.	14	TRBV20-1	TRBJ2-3	TGCAGTGCTAGTTCTGGTCTCGGCACAGATACGCAGTATTTT	CSASSGLGTDTQYF
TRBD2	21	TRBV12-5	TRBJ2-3	TGTGCTAGTGGTTTGGGCCAAGGGCGGGCGGGGGGTAAGTCTAGCACAGATACGCAGTATTTT	CASGLGQGRAGGKSSTDTQYF
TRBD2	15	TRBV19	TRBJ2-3	TGTGCCAGTAGTAAGAGCGGGACCCTGAGGGATACGCAGTATTTT	CASSKSGTLRDTQYF
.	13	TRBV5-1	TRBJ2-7	TGCGCCAGCAGCTTGGCCCCTTACTACGAGCAGTACTTC	CASSLAPYYEQYF